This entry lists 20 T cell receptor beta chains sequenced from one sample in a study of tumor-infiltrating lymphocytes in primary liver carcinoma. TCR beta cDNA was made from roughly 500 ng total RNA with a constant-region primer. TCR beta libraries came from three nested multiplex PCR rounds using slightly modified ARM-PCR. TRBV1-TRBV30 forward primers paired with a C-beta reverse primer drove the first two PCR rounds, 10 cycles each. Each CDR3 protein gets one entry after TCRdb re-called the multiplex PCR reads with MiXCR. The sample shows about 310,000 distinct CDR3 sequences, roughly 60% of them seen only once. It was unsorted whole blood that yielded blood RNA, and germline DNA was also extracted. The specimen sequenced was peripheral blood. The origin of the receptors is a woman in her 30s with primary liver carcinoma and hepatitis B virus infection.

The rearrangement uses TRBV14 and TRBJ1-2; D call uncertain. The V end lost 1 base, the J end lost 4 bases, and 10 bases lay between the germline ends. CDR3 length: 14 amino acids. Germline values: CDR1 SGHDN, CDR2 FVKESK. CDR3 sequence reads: CASSQAWDGYGYTF. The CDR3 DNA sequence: TGTGCCAGCAGCCAAGCGTGGGATGGCTATGGCTACACCTTC.

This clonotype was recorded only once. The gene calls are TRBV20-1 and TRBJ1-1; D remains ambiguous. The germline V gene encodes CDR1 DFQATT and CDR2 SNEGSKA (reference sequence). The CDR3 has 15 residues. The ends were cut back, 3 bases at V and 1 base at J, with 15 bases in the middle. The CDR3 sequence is CSASSRGLGNTEAFF. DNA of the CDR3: TGCAGTGCTAGTTCTCGAGGGCTCGGGAACACTGAAGCTTTCTTT.

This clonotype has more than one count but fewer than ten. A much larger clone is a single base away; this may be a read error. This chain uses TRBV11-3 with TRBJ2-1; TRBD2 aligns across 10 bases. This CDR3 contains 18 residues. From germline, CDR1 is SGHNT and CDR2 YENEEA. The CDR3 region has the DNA TGTGTCAGCAGCCCCCTCGGACTAGCGGACAACCGGTACAATGAGCAGTTCTTC. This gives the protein CVSSPLGLADNRYNEQFF.

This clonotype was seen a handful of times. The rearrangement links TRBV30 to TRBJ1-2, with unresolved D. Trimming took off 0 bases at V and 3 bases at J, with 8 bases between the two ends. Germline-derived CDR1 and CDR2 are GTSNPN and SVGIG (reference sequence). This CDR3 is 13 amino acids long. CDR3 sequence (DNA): TGTGCCTGGAGTGTAACCGGGTACTATGGCTACACCTTC. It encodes CAWSVTGYYGYTF.

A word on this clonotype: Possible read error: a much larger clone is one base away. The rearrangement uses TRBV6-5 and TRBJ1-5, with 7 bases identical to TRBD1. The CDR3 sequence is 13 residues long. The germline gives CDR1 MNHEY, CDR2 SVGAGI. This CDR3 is CTSRQQGNQPQHF. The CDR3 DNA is TGTACCAGCAGACAACAGGGGAATCAGCCCCAGCATTTT.

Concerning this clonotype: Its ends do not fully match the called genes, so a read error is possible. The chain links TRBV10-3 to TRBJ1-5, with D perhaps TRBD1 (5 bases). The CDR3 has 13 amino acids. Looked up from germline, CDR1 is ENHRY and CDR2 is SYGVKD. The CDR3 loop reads CTISGADSQPQHF. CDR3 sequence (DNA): TGTACCATCAGTGGGGCCGACAGTCAGCCCCAGCATTTT.

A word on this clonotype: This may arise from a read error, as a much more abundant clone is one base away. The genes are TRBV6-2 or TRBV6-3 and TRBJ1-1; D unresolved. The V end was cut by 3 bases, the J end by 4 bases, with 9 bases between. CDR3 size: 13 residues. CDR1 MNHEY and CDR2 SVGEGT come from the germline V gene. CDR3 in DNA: TGTGCCAGCAGTTATTCGCCAAGCACTGAAGCTTTCTTT. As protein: CASSYSPSTEAFF.

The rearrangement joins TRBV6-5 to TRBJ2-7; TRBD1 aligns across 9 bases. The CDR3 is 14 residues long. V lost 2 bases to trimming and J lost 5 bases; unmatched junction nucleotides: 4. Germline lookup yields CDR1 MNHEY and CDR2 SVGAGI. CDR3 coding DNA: TGTGCCAGCAGTTACCCCGGGACAGGGAACGAGCAGTACTTC. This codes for CASSYPGTGNEQYF.

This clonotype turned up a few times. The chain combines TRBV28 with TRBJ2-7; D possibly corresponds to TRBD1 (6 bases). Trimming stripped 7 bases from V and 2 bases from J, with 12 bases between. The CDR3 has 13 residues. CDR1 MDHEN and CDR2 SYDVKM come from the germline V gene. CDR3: CASTGTRAYEQYF. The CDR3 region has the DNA TGTGCCAGCACCGGGACACGGGCCTACGAGCAGTACTTC.

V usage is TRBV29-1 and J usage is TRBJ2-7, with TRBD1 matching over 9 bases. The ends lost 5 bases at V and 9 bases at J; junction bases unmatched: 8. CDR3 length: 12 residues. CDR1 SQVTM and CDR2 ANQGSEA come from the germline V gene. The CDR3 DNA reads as TGCAGCGTTTCGGGACAGGGAGAAGTGCAGTACTTC. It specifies CSVSGQGEVQYF.

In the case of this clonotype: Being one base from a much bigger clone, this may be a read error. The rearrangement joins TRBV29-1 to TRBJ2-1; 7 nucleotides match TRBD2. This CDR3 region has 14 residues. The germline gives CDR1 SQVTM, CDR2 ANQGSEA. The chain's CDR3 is CSVDPQRGYNEHFF. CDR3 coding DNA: TGCAGCGTTGACCCCCAGCGGGGATACAATGAGCATTTCTTC.

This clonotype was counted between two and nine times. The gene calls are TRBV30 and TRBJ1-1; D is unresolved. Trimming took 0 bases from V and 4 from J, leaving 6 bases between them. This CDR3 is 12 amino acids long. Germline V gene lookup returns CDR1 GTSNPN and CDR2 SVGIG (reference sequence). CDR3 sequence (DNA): TGTGCCTGGAGTGTATCTTTCACTGAAGCTTTCTTT. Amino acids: CAWSVSFTEAFF. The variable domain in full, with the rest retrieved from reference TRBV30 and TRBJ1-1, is SQTIHQWPATLVQPVGSPLSLECTVEGTSNPNLYWYRQAAGRGLQLLFYSVGIGQISSEVPQNLSASRPQDRQFILSSKKLLLSDSGFYLCAWSVSFTEAFFGQGTRLTVV.

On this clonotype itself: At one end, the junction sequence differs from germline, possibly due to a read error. The CDR3 loop is CASSPRQGANTGEPFF. The CDR3 region has the DNA TGTGCCAGCAGCCCAAGACAGGGGGCGAACACAGGGGAGCCGTTTTTT. The V call is TRBV11-2, the J call TRBJ2-2; 10 bases line up with TRBD1. Germline V gene sequence: CDR1 SGHAT, CDR2 FQNNGV. This CDR3 spans 16 amino acids.

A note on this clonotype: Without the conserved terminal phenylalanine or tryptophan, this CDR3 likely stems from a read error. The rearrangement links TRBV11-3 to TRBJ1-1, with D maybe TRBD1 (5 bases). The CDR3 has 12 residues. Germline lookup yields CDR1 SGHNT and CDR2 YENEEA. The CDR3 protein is CASSFGGTGAFS. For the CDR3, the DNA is TGTGCCAGCAGCTTCGGGGGGACTGGAGCTTTCTCT.

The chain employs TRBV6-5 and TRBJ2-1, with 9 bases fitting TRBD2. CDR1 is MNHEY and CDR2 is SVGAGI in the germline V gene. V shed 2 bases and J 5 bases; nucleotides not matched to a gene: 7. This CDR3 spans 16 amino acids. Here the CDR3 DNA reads TGTGCCAGCAGTTACGTGATAGCGGGAGTCGACAATGAGCAGTTCTTC. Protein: CASSYVIAGVDNEQFF.

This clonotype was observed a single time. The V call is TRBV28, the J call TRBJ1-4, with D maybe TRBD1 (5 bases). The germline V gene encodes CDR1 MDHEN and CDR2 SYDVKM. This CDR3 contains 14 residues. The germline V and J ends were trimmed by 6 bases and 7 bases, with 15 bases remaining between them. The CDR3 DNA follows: TGTGCCAGCAGAACGTCCGTCGACAGTGAAAAACTGTTTTTT. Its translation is CASRTSVDSEKLFF.

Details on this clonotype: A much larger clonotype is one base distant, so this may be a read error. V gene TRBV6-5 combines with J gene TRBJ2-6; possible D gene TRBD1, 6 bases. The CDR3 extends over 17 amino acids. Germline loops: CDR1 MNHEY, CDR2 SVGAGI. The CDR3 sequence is CTSSQLSGALVPNVLTF. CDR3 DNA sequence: TGTACCAGCAGCCAACTATCAGGGGCACTGGTACCCAACGTCCTGACTTTC.

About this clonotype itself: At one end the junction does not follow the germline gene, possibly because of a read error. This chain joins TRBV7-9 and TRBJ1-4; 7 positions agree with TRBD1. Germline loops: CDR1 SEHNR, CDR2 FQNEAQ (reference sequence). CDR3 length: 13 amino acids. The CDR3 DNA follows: TGTGTCAGCAGCTTAGGGGACAGTGAAAAACTGTTTTTT. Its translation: CVSSLGDSEKLFF.

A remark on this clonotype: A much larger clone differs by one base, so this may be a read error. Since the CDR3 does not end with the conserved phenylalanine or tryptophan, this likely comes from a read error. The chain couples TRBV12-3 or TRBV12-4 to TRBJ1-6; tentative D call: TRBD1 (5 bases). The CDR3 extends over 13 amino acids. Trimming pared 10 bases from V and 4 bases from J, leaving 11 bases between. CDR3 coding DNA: TGTGCCACTCAGGGCCAATATAATTCACCCCTCCACGTT. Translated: CATQGQYNSPLHV.

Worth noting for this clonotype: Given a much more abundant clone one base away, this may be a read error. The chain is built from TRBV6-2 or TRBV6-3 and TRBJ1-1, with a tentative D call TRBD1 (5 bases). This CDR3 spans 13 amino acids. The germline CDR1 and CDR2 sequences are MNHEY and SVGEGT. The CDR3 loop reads CATWDVADTEALF. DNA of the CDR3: TGTGCCACCTGGGATGTGGCGGACACTGAAGCTTTATTT.